This T cell receptor (beta chain) originates from a study of blood T cell repertoires in COVID-19. Whole-study context: The origin of the acute and convalescent COVID-19 samples was the United States, Italy and Spain. Sources were T cells, B-cell-depleted T cells, or PBMCs; the material itself was cDNA or gDNA.

This clone was counted between two and nine times. Original processing notes: Reference gene primer amplification gave estimated nucleated cell counts. The table came from immunoSEQ multiplex PCR; TCRdb's copy has only in-frame clones and leaves some out. For V, J and clone size, that table is used; D and trimming come from the DNA. The repertoire holds 200,000 to 250,000 clones, with 86% as singletons. The CDR3 length is 13 residues. After removal of 7 bases from V and 7 bases from J, the junction contained 5 bases not matched to a gene. The genes are TRBV12-3 or TRBV12-4 and TRBJ2-2; the match to TRBD1 covers 8 bases. The sequenced material came from peripheral blood. The sequence derives from a man older than 75 with acute or convalescent COVID-19. The CDR3, as DNA: TGTGCCAGCACCCCTACAGGGGGCGGGGAGCTGTTTTTT. It specifies CASTPTGGGELFF.